The text below deals with one TCR beta chain. Here immunoSEQ multiplex PCR was the method, and the copy in TCRdb shows in-frame clones only, minus some. Among 100,000 to 150,000 clones, roughly 84% were seen once, and the ten largest hold approximately 3%. Germline V gene lookup returns CDR1 SNHLY and CDR2 FYNNEI. V shed 5 bases and J shed 2 bases, with 19 bases lying between them. The CDR3 is made up of 17 amino acids. This sample was included in a study of identifying expanded T cells in peripheral blood. The sequence was collected from a person aged 18 to 75 in good health. The chain recombines TRBV2 with TRBJ1-3; the D gene is possibly TRBD1 (6 bases). The source material was blood. The CDR3 DNA reads TGTGCCAGCAGTCTAGCTATACTACAGGGTGCTGGAAACACCATATATTTT. This translates into CASSLAILQGAGNTIYF.